This T cell receptor (beta chain) was recorded in a study of identical twins. TCRdb itself ran the 5' RACE reads through MiXCR, one entry per CDR3 protein. The profile covers approximately 230,000 distinct CDR3 sequences, with 5% to 7% appearing a single time and roughly 14% taken by the ten largest. There are many counts of this clonotype. Its target is unknown. Study-wide results and limits: Beta out-of-frame sequences displayed a weaker excess of sharing between twins.

Trimming at V came to 5 bases and at J to 5 bases, leaving 2 bases not matched to a gene. The length of the CDR3 is 13 residues. This sample also appeared in a second study, on T cells expressing NK-cell markers.

The chain employs TRBV12-3 or TRBV12-4 and TRBJ2-5; 10 bases line up with TRBD1. This clonotype originated in a woman aged 18-29 years in good health. The sample comprised CD8+ T cells sorted from blood. The CDR3 nucleotides are TGTGCCAGCAGTCCGGACAGGGGGGAGACCCAGTACTTC. Translating gives CASSPDRGETQYF.